The 17 T cell receptor beta chains below come from one sample, sequenced in a study of tissue T cells after allogeneic stem cell transplantation. Time point denoted: mouse harvest day 14 after allogeneic transplant. Each mouse received 10^7 T-cell-depleted marrow cells plus 10^6 splenic CD5+ T cells by tail vein. Measured with immunoSEQ multiplex PCR; TCRdb has only the in-frame clones, and not every one. The sample carries about 5,900 clones, about half recorded once. Sequencing used gut tissue. Receptors were obtained from a female BALB/c mouse given C57BL/6 T cells with graft-versus-host disease after an allogeneic hematopoietic cell transplant.

This clone has a handful of counts. Gene and germline names: mouse. The CDR3 end falls 1 residue outside the read, so it is completed with the germline J gene. The chain recombines TRBV3 with TRBJ1-2; tentative D call: TRBD1 (6 bases). Germline V gives CDR1 SNHLY, CDR2 FYNGKV (reference sequence). The CDR3 consists of 13 residues. Trimming took 7 bases from V and 2 from J, leaving 11 bases between them. The CDR3 sequence: CASKTGPNSDYTF. The part of the CDR3 DNA that was read is TGTGCCAGCAAGACAGGTCCTAACTCCGACTACACC. The variable domain in full, completed from reference TRBV3 and TRBJ1-2, reads GPKVLQIPSHQIIDMGQMVTLNCDPVSNHLYFYWYKQILGQQMEFLVNFYNGKVMEKSKLFKDQFSVERPDGSYFTLKIQPTALEDSAVYFCASKTGPNSDYTFGSGTRLLVI.

In this sample, this clone turned up once. Gene names and germline refer to mouse. The sequenced CDR3 bases are TGTGCAAGCAGCTTAGATCCAGGGAACACCTTGTAC. Translated: CASSLDPGNTLY. The whole CDR3 region reads CASSLDPGNTLYF. The chain has TRBV16 and TRBJ2-4; perhaps TRBD1 as D (5 bases). The read is 1 residue too short to cover the CDR3 end, so that end is filled in from the germline J gene. Germline assignment: CDR1 SGHSA and CDR2 FRNQAP. The V and J ends lost 0 bases and 6 bases respectively, with 7 bases between them. CDR3 length: 13 amino acids.

This clone is categorized as medium-sized (0.01 to 0.1%). Gene names and germline match the mouse. Read sequence stops 1 residue before the CDR3 end, and the germline J gene provides the missing end. The chain recombines TRBV12-1 with TRBJ2-7; 12 bases match TRBD2. Trimming removed 4 bases from V and 0 bases from J; junction bases left unmatched: 6. From germline, CDR1 is SGHSN and CDR2 HYEKVE. CDR3 length equals 16 residues. CDR3 sequence reads: CASSHGTGGISYEQYF. The covered CDR3 bases are TGTGCCAGCTCCCATGGGACTGGGGGGATCTCCTATGAACAGTAC.

Regarding this clone: Mouse germline and gene names are used. The read finishes 1 residue shy of the CDR3 end, and the germline J gene is used to complete it. This chain uses TRBV12-1 with TRBJ2-1; 11 nucleotides line up with TRBD2. The CDR3 sequence is 14 residues long. The V segment lost 4 bases and the J segment 7 bases; nucleotides outside the gene matches: 5. CDR1 and CDR2 (germline): SGHSN, HYEKVE. CDR3: CASSRLGGRAEQFF. The covered CDR3 bases are TGTGCCAGCTCCCGACTGGGGGGGAGAGCTGAGCAGTTC.

To note about this clone: Mouse names are used for the genes. The read terminates 1 residue ahead of where the CDR3 ends, so the germline J gene completes it. V usage is TRBV26 and J usage is TRBJ2-3; 7 positions agree with TRBD2. There are 15 residues in the CDR3. Germline CDR1 KGHPV, CDR2 FQNQEV (reference sequence). The V gene end was trimmed by 2 bases and the J gene end by 0 bases; junction bases not matched to a gene: 2. The CDR3 bases that were read are TGTGCCAGCAGTCTGGGCTGGGGGAGTGCAGAAACGCTGTAT. Encoded protein: CASSLGWGSAETLY. In full, the CDR3 reads CASSLGWGSAETLYF.

Concerning this clone: The gene names given are mouse names. From the germline J gene comes the end of the CDR3, since the read stops 1 residue before it. The rearrangement uses TRBV26 and TRBJ2-4; 8 bases agree with TRBD1. CDR1 is KGHPV and CDR2 is FQNQEV in the germline V gene (reference sequence). Trimming took 4 bases from V and 2 from J; bases not matched to a gene: 2. CDR3 length: 14 residues. The CDR3 region is CASSPQGAQNTLYF. The covered CDR3 bases are TGTGCCAGCAGTCCCCAGGGGGCTCAAAACACCTTGTAC.

The sample holds a few counts of this clone. Germline and genes: mouse. The read finishes 1 residue shy of the CDR3 end, and the germline J gene is used to complete it. The J gene is TRBJ1-4, the V gene TRBV2; D remains unclear. V lost 3 bases and J 1 base, leaving 6 bases between the germline ends. The CDR3 length is 14 residues. In germline, CDR1 is LGHNA, CDR2 YSYQKL. The covered CDR3 bases are TGTGCCAGCAGCCAGCAGTCTTCCAACGAAAGATTATTT. Its translation: CASSQQSSNERLF. Given in full, the CDR3 is CASSQQSSNERLFF.

This clone turned up a few times. Gene names and germline match the mouse. The CDR3 extends 1 residue past the end of the read, so its final part is completed from the germline J gene. The V and J genes are TRBV2 and TRBJ2-2; D might be TRBD1 (5 bases). Looked up from germline, CDR1 is LGHNA and CDR2 is YSYQKL. Trimming took off 0 bases at V and 6 bases at J, with 5 bases between the two ends. CDR3 length: 13 amino acids. The sequenced part of the CDR3 DNA is TGTGCCAGCAGCCAAGACAGGGCCGGGCAGCTCTAC. Translating it yields CASSQDRAGQLY. The whole CDR3 sequence is CASSQDRAGQLYF.

A few counts support this clone. The listed genes are named as in mouse. Read coverage stops 1 residue before the CDR3 terminus; the germline J gene supplies the remainder. The chain links TRBV16 to TRBJ2-3; D uncertain. This CDR3 comprises 13 residues. V was shortened by 3 bases and J by 0 bases, with 4 bases between the two germline ends. The germline CDR1 and CDR2 sequences are SGHSA and FRNQAP. The DNA read from the CDR3 is TGTGCAAGCAGCTTTATTAGTGCAGAAACGCTGTAT. Encoded protein: CASSFISAETLY. The full CDR3 is CASSFISAETLYF.

In this sample, this clone turned up a few times. Mouse germline and gene names are used. The read stops 1 residue short of the end of the CDR3; the missing end is completed from the germline J gene. The chain joins TRBV19 to TRBJ1-4; the match to TRBD1 covers 9 bases. This CDR3 contains 14 residues. Looked up from germline, CDR1 is FNHDT and CDR2 is SITEND (reference sequence). After removal of 3 bases from V and 7 bases from J, the junction contained 4 bases not matched to a gene. CDR3 residues: CASSKGQGGERLFF. The sequenced part of the CDR3 DNA is TGTGCCAGCAGTAAGGGACAGGGAGGCGAAAGATTATTT. Looking up the rest from reference TRBV19 and TRBJ1-4 gives the full variable domain: GGIITQTPKFLIGQEGQKLTLKCQQNFNHDTMYWYRQDSGKGLRLIYYSITENDLQKGDLSEGYDASREKKSSFSLTVTSAQKNEMAVFLCASSKGQGGERLFFGHGTKLSVL.

Notes on this clone: Any gene name here is a mouse gene name. The missing CDR3 end, 1 residue past where the read stops, is filled in from the germline J gene. V usage is TRBV26 and J usage is TRBJ1-3; D is unresolved. Germline V gene sequence: CDR1 KGHPV, CDR2 FQNQEV (reference sequence). The CDR3 is made up of 14 amino acids. V gave up 3 bases and J gave up 0 bases, with 6 bases separating them. CDR3 DNA (partial): TGTGCCAGCAGTCTCCCCAATTCTGGAAATACGCTCTAT. It specifies CASSLPNSGNTLY. The whole CDR3 sequence is CASSLPNSGNTLYF.

By proportion, this clone is medium-sized. Gene labels here are mouse ones. Here the CDR3 reads CASSQIGTGGSAETLYF. Partial CDR3 DNA: TGTGCCAGCAGCCAAATCGGGACTGGGGGGAGTGCAGAAACGCTGTAT. This rearrangement joins TRBV5 to TRBJ2-3; 12 positions agree with TRBD2. The read terminates 1 residue ahead of where the CDR3 ends, so the germline J gene completes it. The length of the CDR3 is 17 residues. Germline values: CDR1 LGHNA, CDR2 YNLKQL (reference sequence). J was trimmed by 0 bases and V by 2 bases; bases with no gene match: 3.

On this clone itself: Germline and genes here are mouse. With the read ending 1 residue before the CDR3 end, the germline J gene is used to fill in that end. The rearrangement links TRBV12-1 to TRBJ2-7; D may match TRBD1 or TRBD2 (5 bases each). Trimming removed 4 bases at V and 6 bases at J, with 6 bases between. The CDR3 runs 10 residues. Germline V CDR1 and CDR2: SGHSN, HYEKVE. The CDR3 here is CASSGREQYF. The DNA read from the CDR3 is TGTGCCAGCTCGGGGCGTGAACAGTAC.

Turning to this clone: Any gene name here is a mouse gene name. The read finishes 1 residue shy of the CDR3 end, and the germline J gene is used to complete it. The genes are TRBV3 and TRBJ2-2, with D possibly TRBD2 on 5 matching bases. The germline V and J ends were trimmed by 4 bases and 2 bases, with 5 bases remaining between them. The CDR3 extends over 13 amino acids. Germline CDR1 reads SNHLY; CDR2 reads FYNGKV (reference sequence). CDR3 in amino acids: CASSSGNTGQLYF. CDR3 DNA (partial): TGTGCCAGCAGCTCTGGGAACACCGGGCAGCTCTAC.

On this clone: The genes and germline here are from mouse. The read falls 1 residue short of the CDR3 end, and the missing part is taken from the germline J gene. The chain links TRBV3 to TRBJ2-7, with D maybe TRBD1 (5 bases). This CDR3 contains 13 residues. Per germline, CDR1 SNHLY and CDR2 FYNGKV (reference sequence). The V end lost 5 bases, the J end lost 0 bases, and 8 bases lay between the germline ends. The CDR3 is CASSRQSSYEQYF. The DNA read from the CDR3 is TGTGCCAGCAGCCGACAGAGCTCCTATGAACAGTAC.

Turning to this clone: Gene labels here are mouse ones. The observed sequence ends 1 residue before the CDR3 terminus, with the missing tail filled in from the germline J gene. This chain connects TRBV12-2 to TRBJ2-1; 11 nucleotides line up with TRBD2. CDR1 and CDR2 (germline): SGHLS, HYDKME. The CDR3 is 16 amino acids. V trimming: 2 bases; J trimming: 1 base; junction bases outside the gene matches: 3. CDR3 sequence: CASSPWTGGNYAEQFF. CDR3 DNA (partial): TGTGCCAGCTCTCCCTGGACTGGGGGGAACTATGCTGAGCAGTTC.

About this clone itself: Genes and germline come from the mouse. The read gets to within 1 residue of the CDR3 end, and the germline J gene fills in the rest. The chain carries TRBV13-1 and TRBJ1-1; D ambiguous. Germline CDR1 NSHNY, CDR2 SYGAGN. CDR3 length: 12 amino acids. V was cut by 2 bases and J by 5 bases, with 7 bases left in between. The CDR3 is CASSDRRTEVFF. The sequenced part of the CDR3 DNA is TGTGCCAGCAGTGACAGGCGAACAGAAGTCTTC.